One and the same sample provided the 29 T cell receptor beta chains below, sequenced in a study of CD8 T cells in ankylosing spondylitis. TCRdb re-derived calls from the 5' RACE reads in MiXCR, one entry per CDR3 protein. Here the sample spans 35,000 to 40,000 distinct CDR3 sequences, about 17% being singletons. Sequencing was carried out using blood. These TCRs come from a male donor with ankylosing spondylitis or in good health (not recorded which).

Here the CDR3 reads CASRLSGTGGTGELFF. As DNA, the CDR3 is TGTGCCAGCAGACTGTCCGGGACAGGGGGCACCGGGGAGCTGTTTTTT. V usage is TRBV28 and J usage is TRBJ2-2, with 11 positions matching TRBD1. The germline CDR1 and CDR2 sequences are MDHEN and SYDVKM. The CDR3 is made up of 16 amino acids. V was clipped by 6 bases and J by 4 bases; unmatched bases: 7.

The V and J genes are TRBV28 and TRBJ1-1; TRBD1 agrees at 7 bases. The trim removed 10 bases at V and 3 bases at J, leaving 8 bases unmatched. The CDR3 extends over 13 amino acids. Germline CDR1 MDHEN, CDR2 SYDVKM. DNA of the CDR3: TGTGCCACCTTCGGAACAGGGGACACTGAAGCTTTCTTT. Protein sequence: CATFGTGDTEAFF.

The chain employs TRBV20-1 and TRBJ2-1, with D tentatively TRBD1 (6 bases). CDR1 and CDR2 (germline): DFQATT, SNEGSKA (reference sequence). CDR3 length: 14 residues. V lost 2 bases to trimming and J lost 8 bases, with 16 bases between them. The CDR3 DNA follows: TGCAGTGCTAGAACGGGGACAAGTAGTCATGAGCAGTTCTTC. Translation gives CSARTGTSSHEQFF.

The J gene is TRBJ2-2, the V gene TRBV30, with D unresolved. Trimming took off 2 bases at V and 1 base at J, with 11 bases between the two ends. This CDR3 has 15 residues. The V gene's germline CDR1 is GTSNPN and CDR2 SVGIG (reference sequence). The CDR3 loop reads CAWSFWDLNTGELFF. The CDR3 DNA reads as TGTGCCTGGAGTTTTTGGGATCTGAACACCGGGGAGCTGTTTTTT. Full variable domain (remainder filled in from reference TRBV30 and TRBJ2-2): SQTIHQWPATLVQPVGSPLSLECTVEGTSNPNLYWYRQAAGRGLQLLFYSVGIGQISSEVPQNLSASRPQDRQFILSSKKLLLSDSGFYLCAWSFWDLNTGELFFGEGSRLTVL.

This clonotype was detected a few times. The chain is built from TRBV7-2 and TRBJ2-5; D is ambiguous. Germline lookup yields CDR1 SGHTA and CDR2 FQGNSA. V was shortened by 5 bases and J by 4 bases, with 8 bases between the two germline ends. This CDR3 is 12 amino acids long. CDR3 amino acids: CASSPARETQYF. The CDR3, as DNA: TGTGCCAGCAGCCCAGCACGAGAGACCCAGTACTTC.

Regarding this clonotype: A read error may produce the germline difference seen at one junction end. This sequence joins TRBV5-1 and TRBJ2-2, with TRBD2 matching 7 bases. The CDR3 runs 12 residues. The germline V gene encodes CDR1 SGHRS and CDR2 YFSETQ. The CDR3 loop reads CASSLVGGGLFF. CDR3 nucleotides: TGCGCCAGCAGCCTAGTAGGCGGGGGGCTGTTTTTT.

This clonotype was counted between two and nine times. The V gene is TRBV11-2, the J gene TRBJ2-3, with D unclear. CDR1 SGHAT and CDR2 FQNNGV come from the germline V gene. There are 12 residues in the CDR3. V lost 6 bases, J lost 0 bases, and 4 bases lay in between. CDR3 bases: TGTGCCAGCAGGACCAGCACAGATACGCAGTATTTT. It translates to CASRTSTDTQYF.

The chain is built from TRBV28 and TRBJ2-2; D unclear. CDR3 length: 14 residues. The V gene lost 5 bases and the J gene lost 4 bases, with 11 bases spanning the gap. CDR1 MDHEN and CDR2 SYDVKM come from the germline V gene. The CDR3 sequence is CASSLHRSTGELFF. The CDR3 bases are TGTGCCAGCAGTCTCCATCGTTCCACCGGGGAGCTGTTTTTT.

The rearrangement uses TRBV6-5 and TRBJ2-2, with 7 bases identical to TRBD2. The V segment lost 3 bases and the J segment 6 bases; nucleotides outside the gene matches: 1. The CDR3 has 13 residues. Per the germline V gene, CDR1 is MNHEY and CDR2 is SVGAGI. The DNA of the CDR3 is TGTGCCAGCAGTTATGGACTAGCCGGGGAGCTGTTTTTT. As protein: CASSYGLAGELFF.

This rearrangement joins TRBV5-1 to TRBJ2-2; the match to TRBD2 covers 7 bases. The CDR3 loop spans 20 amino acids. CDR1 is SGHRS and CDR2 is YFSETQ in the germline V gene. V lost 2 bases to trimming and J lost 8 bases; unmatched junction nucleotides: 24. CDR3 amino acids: CASSFTDTTRLASVSGELFF. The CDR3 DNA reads TGCGCCAGCAGCTTTACTGACACTACGAGACTAGCCTCAGTATCTGGGGAGCTGTTTTTT.

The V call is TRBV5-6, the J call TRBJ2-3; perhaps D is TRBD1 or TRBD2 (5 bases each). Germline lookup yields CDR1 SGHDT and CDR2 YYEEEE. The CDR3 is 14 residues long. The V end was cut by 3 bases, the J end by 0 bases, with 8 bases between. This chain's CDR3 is CASSWGRSTDTQYF. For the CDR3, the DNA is TGTGCCAGCAGCTGGGGACGGAGCACAGATACGCAGTATTTT.

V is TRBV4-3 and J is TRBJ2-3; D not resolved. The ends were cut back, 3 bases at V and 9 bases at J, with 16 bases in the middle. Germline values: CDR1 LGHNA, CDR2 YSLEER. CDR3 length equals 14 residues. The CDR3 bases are TGCGCCAGCAGCCATGGGGTTGGCGTAGTGACGCAGTATTTT. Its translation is CASSHGVGVVTQYF.

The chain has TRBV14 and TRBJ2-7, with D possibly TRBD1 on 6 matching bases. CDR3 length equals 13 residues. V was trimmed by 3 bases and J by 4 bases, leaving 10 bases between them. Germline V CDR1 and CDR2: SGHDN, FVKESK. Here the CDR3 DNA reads TGTGCCAGCAGCCAGATAGGACAGTACGAGCAGTACGTC. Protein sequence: CASSQIGQYEQYV.

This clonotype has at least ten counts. CDR3 protein: CSAREQVTGGELFF. The CDR3 bases are TGCAGTGCTAGAGAACAAGTAACTGGCGGGGAGCTGTTTTTT. V is TRBV20-1 and J is TRBJ2-2; unclear D gene. The CDR3 runs to 14 residues. In germline, CDR1 is DFQATT, CDR2 SNEGSKA (reference sequence). Trimming took off 0 bases at V and 7 bases at J, with 12 bases between the two ends.

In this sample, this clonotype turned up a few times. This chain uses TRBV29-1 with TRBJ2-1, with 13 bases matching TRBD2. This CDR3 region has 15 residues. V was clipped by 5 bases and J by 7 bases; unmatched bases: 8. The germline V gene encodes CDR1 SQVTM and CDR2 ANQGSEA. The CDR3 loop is CSVTQPGLAGNEQFF. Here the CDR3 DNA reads TGCAGCGTTACACAACCGGGACTAGCGGGAAATGAGCAGTTCTTC.

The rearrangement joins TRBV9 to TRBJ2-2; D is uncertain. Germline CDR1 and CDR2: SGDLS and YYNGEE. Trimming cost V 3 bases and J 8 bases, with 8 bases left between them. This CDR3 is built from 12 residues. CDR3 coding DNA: TGTGCCAGCAGCGAGAGGATTGGGGAGCTGTTTTTT. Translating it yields CASSERIGELFF.

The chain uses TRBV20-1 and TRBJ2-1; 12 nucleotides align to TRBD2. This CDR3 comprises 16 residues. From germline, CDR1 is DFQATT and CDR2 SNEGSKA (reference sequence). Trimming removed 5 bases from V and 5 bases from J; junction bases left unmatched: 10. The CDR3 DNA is TGCAGTGCTCCTGGGCTAGCGGGGGGGCCCCACAATGAGCAGTTCTTC. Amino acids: CSAPGLAGGPHNEQFF.

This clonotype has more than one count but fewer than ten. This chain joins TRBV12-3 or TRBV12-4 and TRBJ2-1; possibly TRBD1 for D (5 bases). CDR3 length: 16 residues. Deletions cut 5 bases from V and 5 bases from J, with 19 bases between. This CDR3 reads CASSPRQTQTNNEQFF. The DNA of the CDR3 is TGTGCCAGCAGTCCAAGACAGACCCAGACCAACAATGAGCAGTTCTTC.

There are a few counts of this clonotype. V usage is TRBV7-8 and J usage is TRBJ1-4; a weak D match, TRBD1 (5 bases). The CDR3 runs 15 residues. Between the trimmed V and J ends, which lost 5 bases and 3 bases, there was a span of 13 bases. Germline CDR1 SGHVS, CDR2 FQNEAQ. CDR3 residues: CASSPTRGANEKLFF. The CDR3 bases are TGTGCCAGCAGCCCAACAAGAGGGGCTAATGAAAAACTGTTTTTT.

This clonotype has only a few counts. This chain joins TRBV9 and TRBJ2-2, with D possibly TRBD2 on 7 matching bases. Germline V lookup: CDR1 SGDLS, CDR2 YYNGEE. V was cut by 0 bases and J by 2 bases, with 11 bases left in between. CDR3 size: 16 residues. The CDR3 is CASSVGGGRNTGELFF. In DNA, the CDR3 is TGTGCCAGCAGCGTAGGCGGGGGCCGAAACACCGGGGAGCTGTTTTTT.

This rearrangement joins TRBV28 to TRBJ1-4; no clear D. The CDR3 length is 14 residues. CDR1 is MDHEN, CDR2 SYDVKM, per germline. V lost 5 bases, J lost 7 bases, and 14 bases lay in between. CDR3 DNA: TGTGCCAGCAGTCCAACCCCTCTGGGTGAAAAACTGTTTTTT. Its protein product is CASSPTPLGEKLFF.

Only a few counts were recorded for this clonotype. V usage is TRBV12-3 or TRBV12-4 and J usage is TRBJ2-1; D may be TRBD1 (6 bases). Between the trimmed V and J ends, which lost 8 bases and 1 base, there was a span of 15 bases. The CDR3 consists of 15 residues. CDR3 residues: CASGSRQESYNEQFF. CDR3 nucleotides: TGTGCCAGCGGGTCGAGACAGGAGTCCTACAATGAGCAGTTCTTC.

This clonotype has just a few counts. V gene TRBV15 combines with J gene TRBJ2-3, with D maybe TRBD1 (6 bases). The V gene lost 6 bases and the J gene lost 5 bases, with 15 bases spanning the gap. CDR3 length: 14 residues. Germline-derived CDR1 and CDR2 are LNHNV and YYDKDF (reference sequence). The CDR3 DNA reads TGTGCCACCAGTCCGGGACATCGGGAAGATACGCAGTATTTT. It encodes CATSPGHREDTQYF.

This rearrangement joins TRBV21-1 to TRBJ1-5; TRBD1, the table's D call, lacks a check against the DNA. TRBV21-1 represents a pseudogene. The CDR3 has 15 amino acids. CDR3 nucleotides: TGTGCCAGCAGCAAGAAGGGGACAGGGTGTCAGCCCCAGCATTTT. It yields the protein CASSKKGTGCQPQHF.

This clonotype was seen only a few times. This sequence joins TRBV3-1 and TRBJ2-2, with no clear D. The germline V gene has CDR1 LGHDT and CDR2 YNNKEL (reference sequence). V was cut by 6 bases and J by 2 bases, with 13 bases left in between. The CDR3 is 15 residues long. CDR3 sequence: CASRSAPDNTGELFF. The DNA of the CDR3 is TGTGCCAGCAGGTCCGCGCCGGACAACACCGGGGAGCTGTTTTTT.

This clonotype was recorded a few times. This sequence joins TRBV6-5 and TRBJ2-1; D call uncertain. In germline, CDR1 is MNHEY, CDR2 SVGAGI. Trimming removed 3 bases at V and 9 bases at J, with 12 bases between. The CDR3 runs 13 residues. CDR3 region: CASSYYGLGEQFF. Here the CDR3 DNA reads TGTGCCAGCAGTTATTATGGGCTAGGTGAGCAGTTCTTC.

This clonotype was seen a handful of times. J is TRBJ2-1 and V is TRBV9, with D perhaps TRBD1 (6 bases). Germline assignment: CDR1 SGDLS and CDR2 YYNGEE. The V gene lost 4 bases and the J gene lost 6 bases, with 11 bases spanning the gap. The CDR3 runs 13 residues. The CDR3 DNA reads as TGTGCCAGCAGCTTCCGGGACACCAATGAGCAGTTCTTC. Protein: CASSFRDTNEQFF.

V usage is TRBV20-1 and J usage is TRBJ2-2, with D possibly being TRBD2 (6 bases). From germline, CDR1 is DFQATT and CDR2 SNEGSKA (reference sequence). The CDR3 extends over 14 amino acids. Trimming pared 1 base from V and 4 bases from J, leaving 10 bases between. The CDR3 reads CSARAGVSTGELFF. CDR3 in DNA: TGCAGTGCTAGAGCGGGAGTTAGCACCGGGGAGCTGTTTTTT.

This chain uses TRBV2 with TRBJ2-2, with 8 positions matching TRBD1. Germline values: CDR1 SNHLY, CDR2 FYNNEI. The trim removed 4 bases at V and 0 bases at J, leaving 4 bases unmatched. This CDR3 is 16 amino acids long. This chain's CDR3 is CASSGGTGPNTGELFF. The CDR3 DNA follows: TGTGCCAGCAGTGGGGGGACAGGCCCGAACACCGGGGAGCTGTTTTTT.